This T cell receptor (beta chain) was identified in a study of blood T cell repertoires in COVID-19. Study-level background: Material from acute and convalescent COVID-19 was sourced from the United States, Italy and Spain. Sample material is recorded as cDNA or gDNA derived from T cells, B-cell-depleted T cells, or PBMCs.

The repertoire was sequenced with immunoSEQ multiplex PCR; TCRdb's copy has only in-frame clones and lacks some. The repertoire includes nearly 90,000 clones, 88% of them detected once, and more than 9.5% sits in the top ten. V lost 0 bases, J lost 7 bases, and 9 bases stayed unmatched. Per germline, CDR1 SGHRS and CDR2 YFSETQ. The CDR3 extends over 17 amino acids. The origin of this receptor is an elderly man with acute or convalescent COVID-19. The source material was peripheral blood. This chain connects TRBV5-1 to TRBJ1-6; 8 bases are shared with TRBD1. CDR3 loop: CASSLALGQGANSPLHF. The DNA for the CDR3 is TGCGCCAGCAGCTTGGCCCTAGGACAGGGAGCAAATTCACCCCTCCACTTT.